This passage covers 23 T cell receptor beta chains from one sample sequenced in a study of technical replicates of blood from four donors. The repertoire was sequenced with immunoSEQ multiplex PCR; TCRdb's copy has only in-frame clones and lacks some. The table lists tens of thousands of clones, roughly 94% of them singletons. Input material: T cells isolated from PBMCs. The receptors stem from a human donor in good health.

V and J are TRBV7-7 and TRBJ1-2, with 9 bases that match TRBD1. The CDR3 is made up of 19 amino acids. Germline-derived CDR1 and CDR2 are SSHAT and FNYEAQ (reference sequence). The junction had 14 bases not matched to a gene; V was cut back by 3 bases and J by 0 bases. The CDR3 DNA reads as TGTGCCAGCAGCTTGGCTGGACAGGGGTCGGATTCAGCTAACTATGGCTACACCTTC. The encoded protein is CASSLAGQGSDSANYGYTF.

The chain employs TRBV7-2 and TRBJ2-3, with D tentatively TRBD2 (6 bases). The CDR3 runs to 17 residues. Trimming took 1 base from V and 5 from J, leaving 19 bases between them. CDR1 and CDR2 (germline): SGHTA, FQGNSA. This CDR3 reads CASSLDPAGFKEDTQYF. For the CDR3, the DNA is TGTGCCAGCAGCTTAGACCCAGCGGGCTTCAAAGAAGATACGCAGTATTTT.

This clone was recorded only once. The chain recombines TRBV30 with TRBJ1-1; the match to TRBD1 covers 8 bases. Germline V gives CDR1 GTSNPN, CDR2 SVGIG (reference sequence). J gave up 4 bases and V 1 base, and 2 bases lay outside the gene matches. This CDR3 has 13 amino acids. The CDR3 nucleotides are TGTGCCTGGAGTGCAACAGGGGGCACTGAAGCTTTCTTT. As protein: CAWSATGGTEAFF.

This sequence joins TRBV23-1 and TRBJ2-2; D is perhaps TRBD1 (5 bases). TRBV23-1 is an ORF; its function is uncertain. This CDR3 has 16 residues. Trimming stripped 7 bases from V and 2 bases from J, with 17 bases between. This CDR3 is CASTAPTDINTGELFF. DNA of the CDR3: TGCGCCAGCACGGCTCCCACGGACATAAACACCGGGGAGCTGTTTTTT.

This clone appeared a single time. The chain joins TRBV19 to TRBJ1-2, with TRBD1 as a possible D gene (5 bases). The CDR3 contains 14 residues. The germline gives CDR1 LNHDA, CDR2 SQIVND (reference sequence). Trimming removed 3 bases at V and 5 bases at J, with 13 bases between. CDR3 sequence: CASSISGGGYGYTF. The CDR3 nucleotides read TGTGCCAGTAGTATTTCGGGGGGGGGATATGGCTACACCTTC.

The chain links TRBV6-4 to TRBJ1-1; TRBD1 matches 7 bases. The V gene end was trimmed by 5 bases and the J gene end by 4 bases; junction bases not matched to a gene: 7. The CDR3 has 14 amino acids. Germline V gene lookup returns CDR1 MRHNA and CDR2 SNTAGT. The CDR3 sequence is CASSLTGVGTEAFF. In DNA form, the CDR3 reads TGTGCCAGCAGTCTTACAGGGGTTGGCACTGAAGCTTTCTTT.

The chain joins TRBV21-1 to TRBJ2-1; the table's D call of TRBD2 was not tested on the DNA. TRBV21-1 is noted as a pseudogene. CDR3 length: 16 residues. CDR3 nucleotides: TGTGCCAGCAGCAAAGAATCGGGAGGGCCGAGAAATGAGCAGTTCTTC. Its translation is CASSKESGGPRNEQFF.

The rearrangement joins TRBV19 to TRBJ2-3; weak D call: TRBD2 (6 bases). The V end was cut by 4 bases, the J end by 4 bases, with 15 bases between. The CDR3 sequence is 15 residues long. In germline, CDR1 is LNHDA, CDR2 SQIVND (reference sequence). The CDR3 sequence: CASSTRPGVSDTQYF. The CDR3 region has the DNA TGTGCCAGTAGTACAAGACCGGGAGTTTCAGATACGCAGTATTTT.

J is TRBJ2-5 and V is TRBV6-5; possible D gene TRBD2, 6 bases. The DNA end favors TRBJ2-7, so the J call may be wrong. Germline CDR1 MNHEY, CDR2 SVGAGI. The CDR3 has 14 amino acids. Here the CDR3 DNA reads TGTGCCAGCAGTTACACCGGGGGATCCTACGAGCAGTACTTC. Its protein is CASSYTGGSYEQYF.

The chain joins TRBV25-1 to TRBJ1-4, with D possibly matching TRBD1 (6 bases). Trimming removed 6 bases from V and 4 bases from J, with 12 bases in between. CDR3 length: 14 amino acids. CDR1 and CDR2 (germline): MGHDK, SYGVNS. The CDR3 reads CASRPGHINEKLFF. For the CDR3, the DNA is TGTGCCAGCAGGCCGGGACATATTAATGAAAAACTGTTTTTT.

The chain couples TRBV5-4 to TRBJ2-3; 8 bases fit TRBD2. The CDR3 is 15 residues long. With V trimmed by 0 bases and J by 3 bases, 3 bases remained unmatched. From germline, CDR1 is SGHNT and CDR2 YYREEE (reference sequence). CDR3 coding DNA: TGTGCCAGCAGCTTGGTCGGGAGGGGAACAGATACGCAGTATTTT. Residues: CASSLVGRGTDTQYF.

This rearrangement joins TRBV7-2 to TRBJ2-2; TRBD2 is a possible D gene (5 bases). The CDR3 runs to 15 residues. Germline CDR1 SGHTA, CDR2 FQGNSA. V was trimmed by 0 bases and J by 2 bases, leaving 7 bases between them. The CDR3, as DNA: TGTGCCAGCAGCTTAGCTGGAGGCAACACCGGGGAGCTGTTTTTT. This sequence encodes CASSLAGGNTGELFF. The variable domain in full, completed from reference TRBV7-2 and TRBJ2-2, reads GAGVSQSPSNKVTEKGKDVELRCDPISGHTALYWYRQSLGQGLEFLIYFQGNSAPDKSGLPSDRFSAERTGGSVSTLTIQRTQQEDSAVYLCASSLAGGNTGELFFGEGSRLTVL.

The J gene is TRBJ2-2, the V gene TRBV6-6; D unclear. The CDR3 length is 14 residues. CDR1 and CDR2 (germline): MNHNY, SVGAGI (reference sequence). V was pared by 5 bases and J by 1 base, with 8 bases between. The CDR3 loop reads CASSASVNTGELFF. The CDR3 DNA follows: TGTGCCAGCAGTGCCTCAGTGAACACCGGGGAGCTGTTTTTT.

The CDR3 reads CASSPTGYLDQPQHF. CDR3 in DNA: TGTGCCAGCAGCCCGACAGGGTACTTGGATCAGCCCCAGCATTTT. This rearrangement joins TRBV7-8 to TRBJ1-5; 7 nucleotides line up with TRBD1. V shed 5 bases, J shed 5 bases, and the junction held 9 bases outside the gene matches. CDR1 is SGHVS and CDR2 is FQNEAQ in the germline V gene. The CDR3 has 15 residues.

The chain uses TRBV4-3 and TRBJ2-2, with 12 bases matching TRBD1. Trimming cost V 5 bases and J 1 base; bases outside gene matches: 2. Germline CDR1 and CDR2: LGHNA and YSLEER. This CDR3 region has 16 residues. The CDR3 here is CASSWDRGQNTGELFF. CDR3 nucleotides: TGCGCCAGCAGCTGGGACAGGGGGCAGAACACCGGGGAGCTGTTTTTT.

This chain connects TRBV10-1 to TRBJ1-4; TRBD1 might be the D (5 bases). The CDR3 covers 18 residues. The V and J ends lost 0 bases and 3 bases respectively, with 17 bases between them. Germline lookup yields CDR1 WNHNN and CDR2 SYGVQD (reference sequence). The CDR3 DNA is TGCGCCAGCAGTGAGTCGATTCCAGGGTTGGTGGCTAATGAAAAACTGTTTTTT. Its protein product is CASSESIPGLVANEKLFF.

This chain uses TRBV30 with TRBJ2-7; 8 positions match TRBD2. CDR3 length: 13 residues. Germline V gene data show CDR1 as GTSNPN and CDR2 as SVGIG (reference sequence). The junction had 0 bases not matched to a gene; V was cut back by 2 bases and J by 0 bases. The CDR3 sequence is CAWSTSGSYEQYF. In nucleotides, the CDR3 is TGTGCCTGGAGTACTAGCGGCTCCTACGAGCAGTACTTC.

The rearrangement uses TRBV7-9 and TRBJ1-5; weak D call: TRBD1 (5 bases). Germline V gene lookup returns CDR1 SEHNR and CDR2 FQNEAQ (reference sequence). V lost 3 bases, J lost 5 bases, and 11 bases lay in between. There are 14 residues in the CDR3. This CDR3 is CASSFQGLDQPQHF. Here the CDR3 DNA reads TGTGCCAGCAGCTTTCAGGGCCTCGATCAGCCCCAGCATTTT.

This clone was recorded once. The CDR3 coding sequence is TGCGCCAGCAGCTCGGGGCGGGAGGGCCTTAATGAGCAGTTCTTC. Translated: CASSSGREGLNEQFF. The chain has TRBV5-1 and TRBJ2-1; 9 bases align to TRBD2. The CDR3 is 15 residues long. Looked up from germline, CDR1 is SGHRS and CDR2 is YFSETQ. V shed 3 bases and J 7 bases; nucleotides not matched to a gene: 8.

The chain links TRBV11-2 to TRBJ1-1; D is unclear. Trimming left V 2 bases short and J 11 bases short, with 9 bases between. The CDR3 consists of 11 residues. Germline loops: CDR1 SGHAT, CDR2 FQNNGV. CDR3 DNA: TGTGCCAGCAGCTTATGGGAGGATGCTTTCTTT. Amino acid sequence: CASSLWEDAFF.

This clone appeared once. At one end, the junction sequence differs from germline, possibly due to a read error. This sequence joins TRBV6-5 and TRBJ2-2, with 9 bases fitting TRBD1. CDR1 is MNHEY and CDR2 is SVGAGI in the germline V gene. The CDR3 sequence is 15 residues long. CDR3 bases: TGTGTCAGCCTGCCCAGCGGGACAGGGCGCGGGGAGCTGTTTTTT. Its translation: CVSLPSGTGRGELFF.

The chain combines TRBV10-2 with TRBJ2-2; 10 bases agree with TRBD2. The CDR3 spans 16 residues. With V trimmed by 7 bases and J by 4 bases, 9 bases remained unmatched. CDR1 and CDR2 from the germline V gene are WSHSY and SAAADI. In nucleotides, the CDR3 is TGCGCCAGCACCCTGGGGCTAGCGGGAGCCACCGGGGAGCTGTTTTTT. Protein product: CASTLGLAGATGELFF.

This chain joins TRBV5-6 and TRBJ2-7; tentative D call: TRBD1 (6 bases). This CDR3 is built from 13 residues. V lost 5 bases to trimming and J lost 3 bases, with 12 bases between them. Per germline, CDR1 SGHDT and CDR2 YYEEEE. CDR3 amino acids: CASSRTEDYEQYF. DNA for the CDR3: TGTGCCAGCAGTAGGACAGAGGACTACGAGCAGTACTTC.